A selection of T cell receptor beta chains follows, all from one sample in a study of control samples from healthy donors and cancer patients. Method: immunoSEQ multiplex PCR; TCRdb's copy keeps in-frame clones and lacks some. The sample includes about 160,000 clones, 90% to 95% of them seen just once. Sequenced sample: PBMCs. The receptors stem from a man between 60 and 75 years old with colorectal cancer. Both conserved end residues are part of each CDR3. D genes are given only for firm matches. Not every row has a clone size; where given, it reads once, few, many or a size class.

j_call d_call v_call clone_size cdr3_nt cdr3_aa
TRBJ2-2 . TRBV12-3/TRBV12-4 . TGTGCCAGCAGTTGGGGCGGGGAGCTGTTTTTT CASSWGGELFF
TRBJ2-6 . TRBV18 . TGTGCCAGCTCACCACCTATCCACGCAGGGTCTGGGGCCAACGTCCTGACTTTC CASSPPIHAGSGANVLTF
TRBJ1-2 . TRBV6-1 . TGTGCCAGCAGTGAAGGGGGGGGCCCTAACTATGGCTACACCTTC CASSEGGGPNYGYTF
TRBJ1-2 . TRBV5-8 . TGTGCCAGCAGTCGGGACTATGGCTACACCTTC CASSRDYGYTF
TRBJ2-1 . TRBV18 . TGTGCCAGCTCACCACCCCCAGGGTCCGTGAATGAGCAGTTCTTC CASSPPPGSVNEQFF
TRBJ2-7 . TRBV10-3 . TGTGCCATCAGTGGGAGGGACACGGTCTACGAGCAGTACTTC CAISGRDTVYEQYF
TRBJ1-2 . TRBV28 . TGTGCCAGCAGTAGCCCGGGGTATCGTAACTATGGCTACACCTTC CASSSPGYRNYGYTF
TRBJ1-2 TRBD1 TRBV19 once TGTGCCAGTAGTACGGACAGGAACGGCTATGGCTACACCTTC CASSTDRNGYGYTF
TRBJ1-5 . TRBV19 . TGTGCCAGTAGTACTCAGGGGAGCAATCAGCCCCAGCATTTT CASSTQGSNQPQHF
TRBJ2-1 . TRBV7-9 once TGTGCCAGCAGCTTAGTGGCTGGGAACAATGAGCAGTTCTTC CASSLVAGNNEQFF
TRBJ1-1 TRBD1 TRBV19 . TGTGCCAGTAGTATTATCGGCAGGGACAGGGGCCGCACTGAAGCTTTCTTT CASSIIGRDRGRTEAFF
TRBJ2-3 TRBD2 TRBV18 . TGTGCCAGCTCACCGTACCAGCGGGGGGGTTCAGATACGCAGTATTTT CASSPYQRGGSDTQYF
TRBJ1-2 . TRBV6-5 . TGTGCCAGTCTTGGGGCAGGCTATGGCTACACCTTC CASLGAGYGYTF
TRBJ1-6 TRBD1 TRBV18 . TGTGCCAGCTCACCACCCATGGGACAGTATAATTCACCCCTCCACTTT CASSPPMGQYNSPLHF
TRBJ1-1 . TRBV29-1 . TGCAGCGTGACCATTCAGGGCACTGAAGCTTTCTTT CSVTIQGTEAFF
TRBJ2-1 TRBD2 TRBV27 . TGTGCCAGCAGCCCTAGCGGGGGCCCATGGAATGAGCAGTTCTTC CASSPSGGPWNEQFF
TRBJ1-1 . TRBV30 . TGTGCCTGGAGTAAGGGCCTGGGGAACACTGAAGCTTTCTTT CAWSKGLGNTEAFF
TRBJ1-5 . TRBV5-1 . TGCGCCAGCAGCCCGGAGGGGGTAGGACAGCCCCAGCATTTT CASSPEGVGQPQHF
TRBJ2-5 . TRBV4-1 . TGCGCCAGCAGCCAAGGCCCGCTTAGCGTTGAGACCCAGTACTTC CASSQGPLSVETQYF
TRBJ2-3 . TRBV19 . TGTGCCAGTAGGTTCACGGGAGATACGCAGTATTTT CASRFTGDTQYF
TRBJ2-1 . TRBV12-2 . TGTGCAAGTCCCGCGTGCCCCGGGGGTAACTACAATGAGCAGTTCTTC CASPACPGGNYNEQFF
TRBJ2-3 . TRBV3-1/TRBV3-2 . TGTGCCAGCAGCCAAGCGGTGTTGGCACAGGGTAGGGGTACGCAGTATTTT CASSQAVLAQGRGTQYF
TRBJ1-5 . TRBV5-8 . TGTGCCAGCAGCTTTCAGGGAGGAGGCAATCAGCCCCAGCATTTT CASSFQGGGNQPQHF
TRBJ1-1 . TRBV5-1 few TGCGCCAGCAGCTCAGGACAGTGGAACACTGAAGCTTTCTTT CASSSGQWNTEAFF
TRBJ1-2 TRBD1 TRBV4-2 . TGTGCCAGCAGCCAAGATATGGGACAGCTCTATGGCTACACCTTC CASSQDMGQLYGYTF
TRBJ2-2 TRBD1 TRBV6-2/TRBV6-3 . TGTGCCAGCAGTCGTACAGGGGTGGACACCGGGGAGCTGTTTTTT CASSRTGVDTGELFF
TRBJ2-1 TRBD1 TRBV5-1 . TGCGCCAGCAGTACCGTCCAGGGGGTCAATGAGCAGTTCTTC CASSTVQGVNEQFF
TRBJ1-1 . TRBV19 once TGTGCCAGTAGTATAGACGGCAGCCCGGGAACAACTGAAGCTTTCTTT CASSIDGSPGTTEAFF
TRBJ2-5 TRBD2 TRBV30 . TGTGCCTGGAGTCCCCCTGGGACTAGCGGGGGGGCCATGAGGGAGACCCAGTACTTC CAWSPPGTSGGAMRETQYF
TRBJ2-5 TRBD1 TRBV6-5 . TGTGCCAGCAGTTACGGAACAGGGGGCGCAAAGACCCAGTACTTC CASSYGTGGAKTQYF
TRBJ1-1 . TRBV25-1 . TGTGCCAGCAGTGGACGGAATGAAGCTTTCTTT CASSGRNEAFF
TRBJ1-3 . TRBV4-2 . TGTGCCAGCAGCCAAGATAGGCGGGGCGGATCTGGAAACACCATATATTTT CASSQDRRGGSGNTIYF
TRBJ1-1 TRBD1 TRBV6-1 . TGTGCCAGCAGTGAAGACCCTCAGGGGGCCTGGAACACTGAAGCTTTCTTT CASSEDPQGAWNTEAFF
TRBJ2-2 . TRBV30 . TGTGCCTGGACACAGTTCACCGGGGAGCTGTTTTTT CAWTQFTGELFF
TRBJ1-6 . TRBV25-1 . TGTGCCAGCAGTGATCGGACAGCTAATTCACCCCTCCACTTT CASSDRTANSPLHF
TRBJ2-5 TRBD1 TRBV29-1 . TGCAGCGTCAGCCCCGGGACAGGGAATCAAGAGACCCAGTACTTC CSVSPGTGNQETQYF
TRBJ2-7 TRBD1 TRBV10-3 . TGTGCCATCAGCATAAGGACAGGGGACTACGAGCAGTACTTC CAISIRTGDYEQYF
TRBJ2-6 . TRBV30 . TGTGCCTGGATGGGGTTTGGGGCCAACGTCCTGACTTTC CAWMGFGANVLTF
TRBJ2-1 . TRBV5-1 . TGCGCCAGCACCTATGACAATGAGCAGTTCTTC CASTYDNEQFF
TRBJ2-5 TRBD2 TRBV3-1/TRBV3-2 . TGTGCCAGCAGCCCTATTCTAGCGGGGGTCCAAGAGACCCAGTACTTC CASSPILAGVQETQYF
TRBJ2-7 . TRBV5-1 . TGCGCCAGCAGCTACCAGGGCTACGAGCAGTACTTC CASSYQGYEQYF